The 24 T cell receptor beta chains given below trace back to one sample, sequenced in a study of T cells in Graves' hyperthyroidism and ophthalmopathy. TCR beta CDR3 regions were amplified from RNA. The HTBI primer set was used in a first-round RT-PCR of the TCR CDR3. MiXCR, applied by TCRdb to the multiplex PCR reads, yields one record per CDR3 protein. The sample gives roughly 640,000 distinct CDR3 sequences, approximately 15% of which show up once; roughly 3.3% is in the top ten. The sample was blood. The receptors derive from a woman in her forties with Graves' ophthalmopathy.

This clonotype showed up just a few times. CDR3 in amino acids: CASSQDGGFYNEQFF. The CDR3 DNA sequence: TGTGCCAGCAGCCAAGACGGGGGTTTCTACAATGAGCAGTTCTTC. The V gene is TRBV7-2, the J gene TRBJ2-1; TRBD2 is a possible D gene (6 bases). The length of the CDR3 is 15 residues. The V end was cut by 5 bases, the J end by 3 bases, with 14 bases between. CDR1 and CDR2 from the germline V gene are SGHTA and FQGNSA.

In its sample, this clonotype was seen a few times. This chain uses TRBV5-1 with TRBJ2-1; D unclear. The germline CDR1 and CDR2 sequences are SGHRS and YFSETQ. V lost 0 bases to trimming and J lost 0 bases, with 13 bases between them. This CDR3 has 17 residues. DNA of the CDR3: TGCGCCAGCAGCTTGGGTCCAGGCCGAAGCTCCTACAATGAGCAGTTCTTC. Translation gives CASSLGPGRSSYNEQFF.

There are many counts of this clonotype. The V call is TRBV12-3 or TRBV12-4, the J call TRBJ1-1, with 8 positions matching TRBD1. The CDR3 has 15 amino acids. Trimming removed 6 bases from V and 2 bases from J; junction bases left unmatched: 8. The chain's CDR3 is CASSTDRVLNTEAFF. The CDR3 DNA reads TGTGCCAGCAGCACGGACAGGGTTCTTAACACTGAAGCTTTCTTT.

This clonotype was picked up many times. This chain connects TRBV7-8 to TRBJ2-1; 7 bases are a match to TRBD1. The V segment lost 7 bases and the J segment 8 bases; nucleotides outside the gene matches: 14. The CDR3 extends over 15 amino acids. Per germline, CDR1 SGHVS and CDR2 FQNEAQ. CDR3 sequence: CASTLRGQPDYEQFF. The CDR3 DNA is TGTGCCAGCACCCTTAGGGGACAGCCTGACTATGAGCAGTTCTTC.

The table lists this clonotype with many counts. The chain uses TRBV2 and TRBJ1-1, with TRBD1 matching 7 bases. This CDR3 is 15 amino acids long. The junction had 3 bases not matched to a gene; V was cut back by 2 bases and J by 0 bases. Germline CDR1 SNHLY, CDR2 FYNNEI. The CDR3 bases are TGTGCCAGCAGTGAACTCAGGGGGATGAACACTGAAGCTTTCTTT. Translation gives CASSELRGMNTEAFF.

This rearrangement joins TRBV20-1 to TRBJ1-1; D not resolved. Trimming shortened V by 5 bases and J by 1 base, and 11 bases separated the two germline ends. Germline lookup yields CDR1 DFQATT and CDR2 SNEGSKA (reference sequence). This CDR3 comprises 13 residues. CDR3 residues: CSAPKAGNTEAFF. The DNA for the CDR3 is TGCAGTGCTCCCAAGGCAGGGAACACTGAAGCTTTCTTT.

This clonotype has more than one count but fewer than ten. CDR3 sequence reads: CASALTGFYEQYF. The CDR3 DNA sequence: TGTGCCAGTGCCCTTACCGGATTTTACGAGCAGTACTTC. The rearrangement links TRBV27 to TRBJ2-7, with unresolved D. Per the germline V gene, CDR1 is MNHEY and CDR2 is SMNVEV (reference sequence). This CDR3 region has 13 residues. Trimming pared 9 bases from V and 4 bases from J, leaving 16 bases between.

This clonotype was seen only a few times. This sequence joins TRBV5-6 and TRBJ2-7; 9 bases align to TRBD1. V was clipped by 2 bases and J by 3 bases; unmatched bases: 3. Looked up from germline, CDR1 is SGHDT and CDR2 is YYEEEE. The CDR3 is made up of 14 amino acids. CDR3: CASSFGDRVYEQYF. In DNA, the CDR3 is TGTGCCAGCAGCTTCGGGGACAGGGTCTACGAGCAGTACTTC.

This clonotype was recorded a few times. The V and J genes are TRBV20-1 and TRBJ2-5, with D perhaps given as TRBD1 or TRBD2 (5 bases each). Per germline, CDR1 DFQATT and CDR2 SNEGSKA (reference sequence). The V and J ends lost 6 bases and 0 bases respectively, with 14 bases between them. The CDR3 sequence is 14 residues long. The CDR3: CSATHWDHQETQYF. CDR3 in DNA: TGCAGTGCAACGCATTGGGACCACCAAGAGACCCAGTACTTC.

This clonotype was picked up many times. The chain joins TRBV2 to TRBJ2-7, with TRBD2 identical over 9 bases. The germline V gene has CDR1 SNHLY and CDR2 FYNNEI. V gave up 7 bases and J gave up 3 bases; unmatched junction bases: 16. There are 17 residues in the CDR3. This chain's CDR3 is CASTQGRLAAQNYEQYF. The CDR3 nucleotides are TGTGCCAGCACCCAAGGGAGACTAGCGGCTCAAAACTACGAGCAGTACTTC.

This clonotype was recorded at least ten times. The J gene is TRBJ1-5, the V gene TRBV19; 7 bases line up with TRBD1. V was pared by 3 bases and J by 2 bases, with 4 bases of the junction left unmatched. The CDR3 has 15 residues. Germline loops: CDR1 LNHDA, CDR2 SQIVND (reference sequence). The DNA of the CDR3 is TGTGCCAGTAGTATGGGACAGCTGGGCAATCAGCCCCAGCATTTT. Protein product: CASSMGQLGNQPQHF.

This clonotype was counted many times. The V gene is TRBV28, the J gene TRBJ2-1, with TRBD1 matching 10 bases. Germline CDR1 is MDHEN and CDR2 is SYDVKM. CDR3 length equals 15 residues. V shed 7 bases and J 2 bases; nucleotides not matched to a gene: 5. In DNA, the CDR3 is TGTGCCAGCATCACGGGACAGGGGACCTACAATGAGCAGTTCTTC. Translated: CASITGQGTYNEQFF.

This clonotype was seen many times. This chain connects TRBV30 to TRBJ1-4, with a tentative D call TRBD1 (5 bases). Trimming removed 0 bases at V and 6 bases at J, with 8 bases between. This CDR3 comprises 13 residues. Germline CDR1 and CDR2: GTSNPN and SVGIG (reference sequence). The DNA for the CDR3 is TGTGCCTGGAGTGTAGGGGCCGATGAAAAACTGTTTTTT. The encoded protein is CAWSVGADEKLFF.

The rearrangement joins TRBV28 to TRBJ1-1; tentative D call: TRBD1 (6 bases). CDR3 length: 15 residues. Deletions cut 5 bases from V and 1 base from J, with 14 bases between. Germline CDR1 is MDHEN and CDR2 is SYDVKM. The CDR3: CASSPYRTENTEAFF. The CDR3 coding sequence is TGTGCCAGCAGTCCCTACCGGACAGAGAACACTGAAGCTTTCTTT.

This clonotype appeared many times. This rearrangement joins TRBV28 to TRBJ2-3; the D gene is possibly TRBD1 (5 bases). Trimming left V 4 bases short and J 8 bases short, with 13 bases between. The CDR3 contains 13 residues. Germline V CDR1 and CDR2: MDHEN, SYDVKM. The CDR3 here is CASSSTTQGTQYF. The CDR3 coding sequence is TGTGCCAGCAGTTCTACCACGCAGGGTACGCAGTATTTT.

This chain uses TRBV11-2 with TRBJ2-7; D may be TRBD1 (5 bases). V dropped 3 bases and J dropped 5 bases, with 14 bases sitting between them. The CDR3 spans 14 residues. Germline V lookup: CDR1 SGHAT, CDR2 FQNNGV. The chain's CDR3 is CASSFGRVVHEQYF. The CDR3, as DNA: TGTGCCAGCAGCTTTGGCAGGGTAGTCCACGAGCAGTACTTC.

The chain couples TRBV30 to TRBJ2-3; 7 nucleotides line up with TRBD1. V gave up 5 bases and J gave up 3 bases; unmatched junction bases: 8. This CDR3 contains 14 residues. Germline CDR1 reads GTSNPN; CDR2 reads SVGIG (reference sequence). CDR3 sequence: CAWGPWTGTDTQYF. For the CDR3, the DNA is TGTGCCTGGGGACCTTGGACAGGAACAGATACGCAGTATTTT. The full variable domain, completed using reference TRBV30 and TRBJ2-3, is SQTIHQWPATLVQPVGSPLSLECTVEGTSNPNLYWYRQAAGRGLQLLFYSVGIGQISSEVPQNLSASRPQDRQFILSSKKLLLSDSGFYLCAWGPWTGTDTQYFGPGTRLTVL.

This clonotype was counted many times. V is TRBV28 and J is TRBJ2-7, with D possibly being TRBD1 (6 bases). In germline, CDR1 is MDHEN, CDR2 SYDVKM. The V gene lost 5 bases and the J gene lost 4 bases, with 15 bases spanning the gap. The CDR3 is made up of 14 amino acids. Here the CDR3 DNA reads TGTGCCAGCAGTCCCGTGGGGGCTCGGTACGAGCAGTACTTC. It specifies CASSPVGARYEQYF.

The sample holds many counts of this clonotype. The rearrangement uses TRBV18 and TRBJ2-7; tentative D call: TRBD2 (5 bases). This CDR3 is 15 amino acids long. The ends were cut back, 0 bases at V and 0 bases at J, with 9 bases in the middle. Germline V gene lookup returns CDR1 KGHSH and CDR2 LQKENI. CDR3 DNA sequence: TGTGCCAGCTCACCACCGGCGGGCGGCTCCTACGAGCAGTACTTC. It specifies CASSPPAGGSYEQYF.

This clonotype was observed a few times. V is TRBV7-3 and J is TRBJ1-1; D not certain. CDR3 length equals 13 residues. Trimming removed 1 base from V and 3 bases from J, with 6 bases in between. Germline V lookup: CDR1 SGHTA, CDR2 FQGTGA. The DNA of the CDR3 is TGTGCCAGCAGCTTAATGGTCCACACTGAAGCTTTCTTT. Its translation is CASSLMVHTEAFF.

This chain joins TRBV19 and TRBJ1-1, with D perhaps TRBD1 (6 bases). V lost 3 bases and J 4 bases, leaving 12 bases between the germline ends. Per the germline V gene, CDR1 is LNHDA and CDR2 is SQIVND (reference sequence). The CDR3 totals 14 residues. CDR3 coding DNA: TGTGCCAGTAGTATCCACGGAGGGGGCACTGAAGCTTTCTTT. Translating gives CASSIHGGGTEAFF.

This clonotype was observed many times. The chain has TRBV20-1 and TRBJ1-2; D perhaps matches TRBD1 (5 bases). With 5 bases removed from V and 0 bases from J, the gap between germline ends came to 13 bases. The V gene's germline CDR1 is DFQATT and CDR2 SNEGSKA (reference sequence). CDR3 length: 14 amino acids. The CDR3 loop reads CSAPRQSTNYGYTF. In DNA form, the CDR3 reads TGCAGTGCTCCCCGACAGTCTACTAACTATGGCTACACCTTC.

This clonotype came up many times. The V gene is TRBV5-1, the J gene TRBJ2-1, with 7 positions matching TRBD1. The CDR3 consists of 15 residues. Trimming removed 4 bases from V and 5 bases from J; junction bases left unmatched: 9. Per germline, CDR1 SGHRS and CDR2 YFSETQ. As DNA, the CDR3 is TGCGCCAGCAGCCGTGGGGCCGGGACAGACAATGAGCAGTTCTTC. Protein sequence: CASSRGAGTDNEQFF.

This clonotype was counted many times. This CDR3 is CASSLERNTGPNYGYTF. In DNA, the CDR3 is TGTGCCAGCAGCCTCGAACGCAACACAGGGCCCAACTATGGCTACACCTTC. This chain uses TRBV11-2 with TRBJ1-2; the D gene is possibly TRBD1 (6 bases). CDR3 length: 17 amino acids. Trimming removed 5 bases from V and 2 bases from J, with 21 bases in between. Germline V gene lookup returns CDR1 SGHAT and CDR2 FQNNGV.